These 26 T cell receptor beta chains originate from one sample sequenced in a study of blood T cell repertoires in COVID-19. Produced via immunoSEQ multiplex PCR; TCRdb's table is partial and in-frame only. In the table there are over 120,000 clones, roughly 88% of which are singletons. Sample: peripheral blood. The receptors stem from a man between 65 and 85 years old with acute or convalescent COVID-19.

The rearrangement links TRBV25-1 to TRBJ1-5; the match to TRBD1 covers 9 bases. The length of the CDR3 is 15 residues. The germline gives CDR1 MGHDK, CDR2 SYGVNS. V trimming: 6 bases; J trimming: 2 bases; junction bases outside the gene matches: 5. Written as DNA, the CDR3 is TGTGCCAGCAGAGGACAGGGGACGGGCAATCAGCCCCAGCATTTT. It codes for CASRGQGTGNQPQHF.

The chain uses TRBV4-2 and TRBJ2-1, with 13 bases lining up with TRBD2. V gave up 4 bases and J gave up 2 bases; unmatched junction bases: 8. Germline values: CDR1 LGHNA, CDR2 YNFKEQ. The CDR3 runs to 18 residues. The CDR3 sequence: CASSLRTSGSPPYNEQFF. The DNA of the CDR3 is TGTGCCAGCAGCCTTCGGACTAGCGGGAGCCCACCCTACAATGAGCAGTTCTTC.

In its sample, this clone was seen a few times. In nucleotides, the CDR3 is TGTGCCGTAGGGTCAGGGGTATTCGGTGAAAAACTGTTTTTT. It encodes CAVGSGVFGEKLFF. The genes are TRBV6-5 and TRBJ1-4, with TRBD1 as a possible D gene (6 bases). There are 14 residues in the CDR3. Germline CDR1 MNHEY, CDR2 SVGAGI. V was pared by 11 bases and J by 7 bases, with 20 bases between.

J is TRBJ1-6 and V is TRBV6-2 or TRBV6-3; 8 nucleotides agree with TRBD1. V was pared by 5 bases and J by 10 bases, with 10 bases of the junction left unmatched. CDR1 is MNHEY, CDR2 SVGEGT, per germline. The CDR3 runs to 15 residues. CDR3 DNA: TGTGCCAGCAGTGATCAGGGGGCGATAGGATCACCCCTCCACTTT. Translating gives CASSDQGAIGSPLHF.

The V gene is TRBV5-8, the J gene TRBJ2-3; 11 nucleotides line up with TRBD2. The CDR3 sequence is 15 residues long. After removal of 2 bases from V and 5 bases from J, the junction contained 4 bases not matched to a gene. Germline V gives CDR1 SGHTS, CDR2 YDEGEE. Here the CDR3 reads CASSFLAGGVDTQYF. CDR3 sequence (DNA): TGTGCCAGCAGCTTCTTAGCGGGAGGGGTAGATACGCAGTATTTT.

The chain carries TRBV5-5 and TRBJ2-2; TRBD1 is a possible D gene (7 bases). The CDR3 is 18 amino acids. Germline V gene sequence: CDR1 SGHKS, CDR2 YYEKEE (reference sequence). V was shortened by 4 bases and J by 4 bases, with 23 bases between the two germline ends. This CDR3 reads CASSLRQGGTGSTGELFF. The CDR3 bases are TGTGCCAGCAGCCTCCGACAGGGAGGTACCGGGTCCACCGGGGAGCTGTTTTTT.

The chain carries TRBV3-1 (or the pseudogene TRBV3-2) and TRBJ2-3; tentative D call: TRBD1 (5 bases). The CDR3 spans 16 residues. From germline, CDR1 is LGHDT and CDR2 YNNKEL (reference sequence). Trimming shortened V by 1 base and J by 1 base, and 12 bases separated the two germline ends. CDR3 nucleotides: TGTGCCAGCAGCCAAGTATTTCAGGGCGGCACAGATACGCAGTATTTT. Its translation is CASSQVFQGGTDTQYF.

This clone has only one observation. The CDR3 region has the DNA TGTGCCAGCAGCCAAGGAGGCGTCGGGCAGCCCCAGCATTTT. It encodes CASSQGGVGQPQHF. The chain recombines TRBV3-1 (or the pseudogene TRBV3-2) with TRBJ1-5; D call uncertain. The V and J ends lost 1 base and 7 bases respectively, with 11 bases between them. The germline CDR1 and CDR2 sequences are LGHDT and YNNKEL (reference sequence). The CDR3 is 14 amino acids.

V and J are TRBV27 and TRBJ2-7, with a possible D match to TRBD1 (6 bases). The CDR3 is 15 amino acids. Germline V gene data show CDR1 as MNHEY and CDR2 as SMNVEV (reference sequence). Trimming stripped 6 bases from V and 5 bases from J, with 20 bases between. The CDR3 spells CASSSLGAGVHEQYF. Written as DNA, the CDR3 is TGTGCCAGCAGCTCACTGGGGGCTGGGGTCCACGAGCAGTACTTC.

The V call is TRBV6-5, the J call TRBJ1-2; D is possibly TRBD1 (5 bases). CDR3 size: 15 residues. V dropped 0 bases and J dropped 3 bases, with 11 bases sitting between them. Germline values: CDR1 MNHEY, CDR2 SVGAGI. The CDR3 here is CASSYSPRRDYGYTF. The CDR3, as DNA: TGTGCCAGCAGTTACTCCCCGCGCAGGGACTATGGCTACACCTTC.

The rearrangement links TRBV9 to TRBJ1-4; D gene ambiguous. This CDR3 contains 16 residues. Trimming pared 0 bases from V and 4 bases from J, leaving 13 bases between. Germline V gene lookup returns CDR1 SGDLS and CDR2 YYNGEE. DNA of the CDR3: TGTGCCAGCAGCGTAGGGGCCAGTAGCGTTAATGAAAAACTGTTTTTT. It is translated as CASSVGASSVNEKLFF.

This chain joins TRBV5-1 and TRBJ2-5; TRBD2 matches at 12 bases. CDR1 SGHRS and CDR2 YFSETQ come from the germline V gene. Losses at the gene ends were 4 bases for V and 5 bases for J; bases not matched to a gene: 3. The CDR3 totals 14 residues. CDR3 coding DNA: TGCGCCAGCAGCCCTGGGACTAGCGGGGAGACCCAGTACTTC. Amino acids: CASSPGTSGETQYF.

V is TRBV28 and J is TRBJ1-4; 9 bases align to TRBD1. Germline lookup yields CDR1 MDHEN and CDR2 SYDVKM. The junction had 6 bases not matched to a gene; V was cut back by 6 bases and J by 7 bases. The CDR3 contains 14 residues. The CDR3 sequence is CASSLRTGVEKLFF. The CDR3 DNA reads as TGTGCCAGCAGCCTACGGACAGGGGTTGAAAAACTGTTTTTT.

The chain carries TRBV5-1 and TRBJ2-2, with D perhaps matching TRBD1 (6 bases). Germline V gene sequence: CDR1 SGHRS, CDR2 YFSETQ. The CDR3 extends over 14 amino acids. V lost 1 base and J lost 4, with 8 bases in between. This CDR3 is CASSLTGSTGELFF. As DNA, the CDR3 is TGCGCCAGCAGCTTGACAGGGAGCACCGGGGAGCTGTTTTTT.

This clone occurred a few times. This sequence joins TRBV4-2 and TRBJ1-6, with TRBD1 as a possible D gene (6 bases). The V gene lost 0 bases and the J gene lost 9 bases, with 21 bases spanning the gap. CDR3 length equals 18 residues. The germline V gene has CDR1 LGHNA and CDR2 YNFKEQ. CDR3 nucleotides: TGTGCCAGCAGCCAAGAAAGAAGACAGGCCTCGGGAAGTTCACCCCTCCACTTT. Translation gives CASSQERRQASGSSPLHF.

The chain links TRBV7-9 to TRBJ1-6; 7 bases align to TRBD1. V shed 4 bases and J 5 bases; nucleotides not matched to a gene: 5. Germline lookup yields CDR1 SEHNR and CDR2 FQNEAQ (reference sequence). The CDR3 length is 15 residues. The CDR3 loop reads CASSSKGADNSPLHF. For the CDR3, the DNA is TGTGCCAGCAGCTCCAAGGGGGCAGATAATTCACCCCTCCACTTT.

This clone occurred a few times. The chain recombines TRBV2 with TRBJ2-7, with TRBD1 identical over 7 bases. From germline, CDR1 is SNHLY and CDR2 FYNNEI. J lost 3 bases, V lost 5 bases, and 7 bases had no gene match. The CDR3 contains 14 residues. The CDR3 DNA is TGTGCCAGCAGTCTAAACAGGGGCGACTACGAGCAGTACTTC. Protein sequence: CASSLNRGDYEQYF.

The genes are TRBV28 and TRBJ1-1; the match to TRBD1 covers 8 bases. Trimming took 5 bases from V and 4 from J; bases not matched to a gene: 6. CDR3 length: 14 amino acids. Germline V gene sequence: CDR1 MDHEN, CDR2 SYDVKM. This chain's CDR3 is CASSQGARVTEAFF. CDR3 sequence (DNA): TGTGCCAGCAGTCAGGGGGCTCGGGTCACTGAAGCTTTCTTT.

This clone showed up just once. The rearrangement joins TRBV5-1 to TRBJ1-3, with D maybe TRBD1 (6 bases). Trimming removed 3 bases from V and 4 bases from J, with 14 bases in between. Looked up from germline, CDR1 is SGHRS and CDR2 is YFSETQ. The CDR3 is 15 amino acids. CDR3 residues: CASSWGDRMGNTIYF. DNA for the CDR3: TGCGCCAGCAGCTGGGGCGACAGGATGGGAAACACCATATATTTT.

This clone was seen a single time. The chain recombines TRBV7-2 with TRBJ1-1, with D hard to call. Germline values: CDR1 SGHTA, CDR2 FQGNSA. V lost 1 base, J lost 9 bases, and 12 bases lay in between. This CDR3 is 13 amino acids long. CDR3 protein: CASSLDGRVKAFF. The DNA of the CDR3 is TGTGCCAGCAGCTTAGACGGGAGGGTGAAAGCTTTCTTT.

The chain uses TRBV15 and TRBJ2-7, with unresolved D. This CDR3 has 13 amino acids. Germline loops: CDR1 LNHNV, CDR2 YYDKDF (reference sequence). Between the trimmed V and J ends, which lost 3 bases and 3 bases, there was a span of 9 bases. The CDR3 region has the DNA TGTGCCACCAGCAGTACCCAGAACTACGAGCAGTACTTC. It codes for CATSSTQNYEQYF.

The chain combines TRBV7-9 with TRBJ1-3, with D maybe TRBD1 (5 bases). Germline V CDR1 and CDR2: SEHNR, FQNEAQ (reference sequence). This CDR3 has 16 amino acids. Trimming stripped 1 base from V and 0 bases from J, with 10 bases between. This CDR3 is CASSLGQPLSGNTIYF. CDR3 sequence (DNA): TGTGCCAGCAGCTTAGGACAGCCTCTCTCTGGAAACACCATATATTTT.

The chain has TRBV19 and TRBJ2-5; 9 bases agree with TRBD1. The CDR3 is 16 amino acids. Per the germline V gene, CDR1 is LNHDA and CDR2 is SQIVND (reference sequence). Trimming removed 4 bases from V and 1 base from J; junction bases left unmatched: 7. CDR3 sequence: CASSKWTGDSQETQYF. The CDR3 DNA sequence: TGTGCCAGTAGTAAGTGGACAGGGGACTCCCAAGAGACCCAGTACTTC.

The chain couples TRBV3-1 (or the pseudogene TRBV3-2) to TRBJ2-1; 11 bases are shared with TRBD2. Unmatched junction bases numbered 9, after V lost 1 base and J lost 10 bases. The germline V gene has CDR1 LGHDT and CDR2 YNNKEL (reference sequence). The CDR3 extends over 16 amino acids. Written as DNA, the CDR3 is TGTGCCAGCAGCCAAGGGGCACTAGCGGGGGTGGGAGAGCAGTTCTTC. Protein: CASSQGALAGVGEQFF.

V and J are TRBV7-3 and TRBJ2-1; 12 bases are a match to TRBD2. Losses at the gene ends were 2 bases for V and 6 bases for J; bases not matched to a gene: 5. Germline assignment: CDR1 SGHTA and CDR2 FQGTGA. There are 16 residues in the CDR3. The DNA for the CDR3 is TGTGCCAGCAGCTTAGTAAGGACTAGCGGGATCAATGAGCAGTTCTTC. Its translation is CASSLVRTSGINEQFF.

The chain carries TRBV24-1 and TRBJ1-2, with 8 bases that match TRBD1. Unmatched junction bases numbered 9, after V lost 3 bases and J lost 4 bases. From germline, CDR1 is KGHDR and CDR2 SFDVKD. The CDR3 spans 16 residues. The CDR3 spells CATSDPRTGSVYGYTF. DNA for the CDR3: TGTGCCACCAGTGATCCTCGGACAGGGTCGGTCTATGGCTACACCTTC.